This record concerns one T cell receptor (beta chain) sequence. What it recognizes is unknown. This specimen comes from a study of cytomegalovirus exposure and HLA in healthy donors. Study information: Assignment to the Caucasian-associated ancestry cluster applied to approximately 79% of the approximately 420 genotyped donors.

Looked up from germline, CDR1 is SGHNT and CDR2 is YENEEA. CDR3 length: 13 amino acids. Trimming stripped 3 bases from V and 3 bases from J, with 8 bases between. The primer mix had 60 Vbeta and 13 Jbeta primers. Produced via immunoSEQ multiplex PCR; TCRdb's table is partial and in-frame only. Here the sample spans about 180,000 clones, 84% being singletons. The study, taken as a whole, reports: In vitro confirmation showed three CMV-associated chains to be CMV antigen specific.

The sequencing input was PBMCs. The chain has TRBV11-3 and TRBJ1-1; no definite D call. This receptor was identified in a man younger than 45 in good health and CMV-seronegative. The CDR3 spells CASSFRGYTEAFF. Written as DNA, the CDR3 is TGTGCCAGCAGCTTTCGGGGTTACACTGAAGCTTTCTTT.